This entry features one T cell receptor beta chain sequence. The table lists this clone with a count of one. Its antigen is still unknown. Base-call qualities are not available, and no considerably larger clone is one nucleotide away. This entry belongs to a study of cytotoxic CD8 clonotypes in ibrutinib-treated CLL (dated by TCRdb to the early 2020s). At the level of the whole study: The cohort had 11 relapsed/refractory and around 16 treatment-naive patients; 17 to 18 were IGHV unmutated. Responses were partial in roughly 25 patients and complete in 2; after median around 65 months follow-up, about 14 stayed in remission and some twelve progressed. Response samples were taken after a median of 12 months on treatment, ranging from about 6 to 36 months. On average, each sample yielded 270,000 or so productive templates and about 94,000 productive rearrangements. Of the approximately 90 people in the trial, around 24 had longitudinal samples available. Cryopreserved peripheral blood mononuclear cells were collected before treatment, at response, and at either disease progression or sustained remission.

For TCR beta library preparation, approximately 2 micrograms of genomic DNA were isolated from cryopreserved PBMCs. Longitudinal blood samples from CLL patients receiving ibrutinib monotherapy were subjected to high-throughput TCR beta sequencing. The patients took part in an open-label, single-center phase 2 trial of ibrutinib monotherapy. The CDR3, from cysteine to phenylalanine, totals 13 residues. The sequence is cut down to CDR3 DNA, 39 bases in frame from base 1. The junction carries 8 bases between V and J, which are trimmed by 2 bases and 4 bases respectively. The germline V gene encodes CDR1 LNHDA and CDR2 SQIVND (reference sequence). Each clonotype received, on average, around 10x coverage in deep resolution sequencing performed on a MiSeq, where the target depth lay between 1 in 1 million and 1 in 200,000 T cells. TCR beta libraries were generated with the immunoSEQ hsTCRB Kit. Processing in the source paper ran as follows. ImmunoSEQ Data Assistant and ImmunoSEQ Analyzer were used for data analysis, and V, D and J genes were assigned according to IMGT definitions. Clonality was computed as one minus normalized Shannon entropy of productive rearrangement frequencies, ranging from 0 to 1. Public clonotype analysis was restricted to overrepresented clonotypes comprising at least 0.05% of each patient's repertoire. Repertoires from some 13 age-matched healthy donors in immuneACCESS were used as clonality controls. TCRdb limited this immuneACCESS table to in-frame rearrangements with V and J called. A share of clones is missing; checked studies link under half to unresolved V genes, and the rest is unexplained. V and J calls and clone size follow that table, whereas D and trimming were derived from the DNA. In all, the sample holds about 310,000 clones, and 80% of those were seen once. The ten largest account for about 6.7% of the sample.

Results the study describes overall, beyond this receptor: At ibrutinib response clonality went up, during sustained remission it held steady, and at progression it dropped back toward baseline. Lymph node repertoires were not examined, and the timing of sampling was not matched between patients in sustained remission and those whose disease progressed. At baseline, clonality was higher than in age-matched healthy donors and showed a strong correlation with circulating CD8+ T-cell counts. Public clonotypes were found to be uncommon and were observed to contract or remain stable during treatment; the increase in clonality was shown to reflect expansion of private clonotypes at ibrutinib response.

Specimen: PBMCs, collected before ibrutinib treatment. The TCR sequence derives from a human donor with chronic lymphocytic leukemia. The receptor chain draws on TRBV19 and TRBJ1-2; confidence is insufficient to name the D gene. The DNA sequence is as follows: TGTGCCAGTAGTATACTAACAGCCTATGGCTACACCTTC. The translation is CASSILTAYGYTF.